This TCR beta chain was recovered during a study of T cells in Graves' hyperthyroidism and ophthalmopathy. General study points: Ophthalmopathy, as predicted by the model, came a median around 6.7 months after the prediction. The majority of expanded thyroid clonotypes above 0.001 also appeared in blood.

Ten or more counts support this clonotype. Its antigen remains unknown. It was RNA transcripts that yielded the amplified TCR beta CDR3 regions. RT-PCR in the first round (using the HTBI primer set) targeted the TCR CDR3. TCRdb analysed the multiplex PCR reads with MiXCR anew, one entry per CDR3 protein. This repertoire shows hundreds of thousands of distinct CDR3 sequences, about 17% found once; its top ten account for around 17%. This CDR3 has 13 residues. Trimming cost V 1 base and J 4 bases, with 10 bases left between them. Germline V gene sequence: CDR1 GTSNPN, CDR2 SVGIG (reference sequence). The chain couples TRBV30 to TRBJ1-1, with D perhaps matching TRBD1 (5 bases). The TCR was taken from a woman aged 50 to 60 with Graves' hyperthyroidism that later progressed to Graves' ophthalmopathy. The sample consisted of blood. For the CDR3, the DNA is TGTGCCTGGAGTGGGACAATGGCCACTGAAGCTTTCTTT. Translating it yields CAWSGTMATEAFF.